These T cell receptor beta chains were read from a single sample in a study of blood T cell repertoires in COVID-19. Generated by immunoSEQ multiplex PCR, the TCRdb table keeps only in-frame clones and is missing some. There are more than 200,000 clones in the sample; around nine tenths occur only once, and around 2% lies in the top ten. The material sequenced was PBMCs or T cells enriched from blood (not recorded which). These receptors came from a woman under 30 who had recovered from COVID-19. CDR3s include the opening cysteine and the closing phenylalanine or tryptophan. A D gene is named only where the DNA matches it firmly. The size entry is marked missing in some rows and otherwise reads once, few, many or a size class.

TRBD1	TRBJ2-1	TRBV4-3	-	TGCGCCAGCAGCCGAGGGACAGGGGGCTACAATGAGCAGTTCTTC	CASSRGTGGYNEQFF
TRBD1	TRBJ2-3	TRBV5-4	-	TGTGCCAGCAGCTTGGACAGGGGCGCCCCAGATACGCAGTATTTT	CASSLDRGAPDTQYF
TRBD2	TRBJ2-6	TRBV19	-	TGTGCCAGTAGTATCGCCCCCCGGGCGGGGGGTGTATCTGGGGCCAACGTCCTGACTTTC	CASSIAPRAGGVSGANVLTF
-	TRBJ1-2	TRBV5-4	few	TGTGCCAGCAGCTTGGGTGTCCGTGGCTACACCTTC	CASSLGVRGYTF
TRBD2	TRBJ2-4	TRBV4-2	-	TGTGCCAGCAGCCAAGATGGAAGCGGGAGACAAAACATTCAGTACTTC	CASSQDGSGRQNIQYF
-	TRBJ1-1	TRBV11-3	-	TGTGCCAGCAGCCGTTCTGAACAGGGATTAGCTTTCTTT	CASSRSEQGLAFF
-	TRBJ1-1	TRBV11-3	-	TGTGCCAGCAGCTTATTCCCCGGCGGGGTGTCTTTCTTT	CASSLFPGGVSFF
-	TRBJ2-2	TRBV9	once	TGTGCCAGCAGCGAAGGAACAGGGCCCGGGGAGCTGTTTTTT	CASSEGTGPGELFF
TRBD1	TRBJ2-1	TRBV3-1/TRBV3-2	-	TGTGCCAGCAGCCAAGAGGGACAGATCACCTACAATGAGCAGTTCTTC	CASSQEGQITYNEQFF
-	TRBJ1-5	TRBV7-9	-	TGTGCCAGCAGGGAGGGGTCCCAGCCCCAGCATTTT	CASREGSQPQHF
-	TRBJ2-1	TRBV21-1	few	TGTGCCAGCAGCAAAAACCCAGCGGGAGACCACAATGAGCAGTTCTTC	CASSKNPAGDHNEQFF
TRBD2	TRBJ2-7	TRBV7-2	-	TGTGCCAGCAGCTACTCGTTTAGCGGGGTTTACGAGCAGTACTTC	CASSYSFSGVYEQYF
TRBD1	TRBJ1-3	TRBV5-8	-	TGTGCCAGCAGCCAGGGACAGGACTCTGGAAACACCATATATTTT	CASSQGQDSGNTIYF
-	TRBJ1-5	TRBV18	-	TGTGCCAGCTCACCATCAGGGGCCTTGGATCAGCCCCAGCATTTT	CASSPSGALDQPQHF
-	TRBJ1-2	TRBV11-2	once	TGTGCCAGCAGCTTAGATCCCGACAGCGCGAGTGGCTACACCTTC	CASSLDPDSASGYTF
-	TRBJ1-2	TRBV19	once	TGTGCCAGTCGGGGGTCGACTGGCTACACCTTC	CASRGSTGYTF
-	TRBJ1-1	TRBV5-1	-	TGCGCCAGCAGTCAGGGAAACACGGGCACTGAAGCTTTCTTT	CASSQGNTGTEAFF
-	TRBJ2-3	TRBV27	few	TGTGCCAGCAGTCCAACCGCCCCTAGCAGAGGCACAGATACGCAGTATTTT	CASSPTAPSRGTDTQYF
TRBD2	TRBJ2-5	TRBV7-8	-	TGTGCCAGCAGCTTAGCGTATGGGAGGGGAGAGACCCAGTACTTC	CASSLAYGRGETQYF
-	TRBJ1-4	TRBV5-1	-	TGCGCCAGCAGCTTGGGATCCCTGACAGTTAATGAAAAACTGTTTTTT	CASSLGSLTVNEKLFF
TRBD2	TRBJ2-5	TRBV7-2	once	TGTGCCAGCAGCGGCGGGGGGGCGGGTCGTGAGACCCAGTACTTC	CASSGGGAGRETQYF
-	TRBJ1-2	TRBV5-1	-	TGCGCCAGCAGCTTGGAGCGGGCCCCCGGGTTCGGCTACACCTTC	CASSLERAPGFGYTF
-	TRBJ2-2	TRBV11-3	-	TGTGCCAGCAGCTTCTTCGGGGAGCTGTTTTTT	CASSFFGELFF
-	TRBJ2-7	TRBV19	-	TGTGCCACCGTAGGGGCAGGGGAAGACGAGCAGTACTTC	CATVGAGEDEQYF
-	TRBJ1-2	TRBV7-2	-	TGTGCCAGCAGCCCAAGTCGCTACTCCCACTATGGCTACACCTTC	CASSPSRYSHYGYTF
-	TRBJ1-1	TRBV7-9	-	TGTGCCAGCAGCTTGAGTCTGAGATACACTGAAGCTTTCTTT	CASSLSLRYTEAFF
-	TRBJ1-1	TRBV29-1	-	TGCAGCGTTGAAGATCGAGTGTGGACAGAGAACACTGAAGCTTTCTTT	CSVEDRVWTENTEAFF
TRBD1	TRBJ1-2	TRBV18	-	TGTGCCAGCTCACCAGGCGACAGGGGAGACTATGGCTACACCTTC	CASSPGDRGDYGYTF
TRBD2	TRBJ2-2	TRBV11-3	-	TGTGCCAGCAGCGCGTTCTCCGGGACTAGTACCGGGGAGCTGTTTTTT	CASSAFSGTSTGELFF
TRBD1	TRBJ1-5	TRBV18	once	TGTGCCAGCTCACCACCGGGACAGGGGGCACAGCCCCAGCATTTT	CASSPPGQGAQPQHF
-	TRBJ1-1	TRBV4-1	-	TGCGCCAGCAGCCTCGCTCCCACAGGGCGGGCTAACACTGAAGCTTTCTTT	CASSLAPTGRANTEAFF
TRBD2	TRBJ2-1	TRBV7-2	-	TGTGCCAGCAGCTTGCGGACTAGCGGGTTCGGGGATGAGCAGTTCTTC	CASSLRTSGFGDEQFF
TRBD2	TRBJ2-3	TRBV4-3	-	TGCGCCAGCAGCCAAGATCACCGGGGGGCAGATACGCAGTATTTT	CASSQDHRGADTQYF
-	TRBJ2-4	TRBV19	-	TGTGCCAGTAGTGCAGGGGAAGGATTAGCCAAAAACATTCAGTACTTC	CASSAGEGLAKNIQYF
TRBD1	TRBJ1-2	TRBV28	-	TGTGCCAGCAGTCCCCGGGACAGGGGTTGGGACTATGGCTACACCTTC	CASSPRDRGWDYGYTF
-	TRBJ1-1	TRBV2	-	TGTGCCAGCTCCAAACCCGAGGGCACTGAAGCTTTCTTT	CASSKPEGTEAFF
-	TRBJ2-3	TRBV6-1	-	TGTGCCAGCAGTGAAGGGCAGGCCCGTAGTACGCAGTATTTT	CASSEGQARSTQYF
TRBD1	TRBJ1-6	TRBV6-2/TRBV6-3	-	TGTGCCAGCAGTTACTCACCTGGGACAGGGGTGAGACCCTATAATTCACCCCTCCACTTT	CASSYSPGTGVRPYNSPLHF
TRBD2	TRBJ2-1	TRBV18	once	TGTGCCAGCTCGCGGAGTAGCGGGGGGACCTACAATGAGCAGTTCTTC	CASSRSSGGTYNEQFF
-	TRBJ1-1	TRBV10-3	-	TGTGCCACCATGGGTAGGTCCGGAGCGAACACTGAAGCTTTCTTT	CATMGRSGANTEAFF
TRBD1	TRBJ1-2	TRBV5-4	few	TGTGCCAGCAGCCAAGGGACAGAATATGGCTACACCTTC	CASSQGTEYGYTF
TRBD1	TRBJ1-2	TRBV9	-	TGTGCCAGCAGCGTGGCTACAGGGGAGTCCGGCTACACCTTC	CASSVATGESGYTF
-	TRBJ1-6	TRBV10-3	few	TGTGCCATCAGTGATATGAGGTTGCCGACTTCACCCCTCCACTTT	CAISDMRLPTSPLHF
-	TRBJ2-5	TRBV15	-	TGTGCCACCAGCAGAGGCAGGGGTCTGGAGACCCAGTACTTC	CATSRGRGLETQYF
TRBD2	TRBJ2-1	TRBV2	-	TGTGCCAGCAGTCCTTTAGCGGGGTTCTACAATGAGCAGTTCTTC	CASSPLAGFYNEQFF
TRBD1	TRBJ1-1	TRBV10-2	-	TGCGCCAGCACGGTGACCAGTTACGGGGGACAGGGTATCACTGAAGCTTTCTTT	CASTVTSYGGQGITEAFF
TRBD1	TRBJ1-1	TRBV5-5	-	TGTGCCAGCAGCCCTAGGACAGGGGGCATTGGGGCTTTCTTT	CASSPRTGGIGAFF
-	TRBJ1-4	TRBV19	once	TGTGCCAGTAATAGGGGGATTAATGAAAAACTGTTTTTT	CASNRGINEKLFF
-	TRBJ1-4	TRBV9	-	TGTGCCAGCAGCCCTAACCGGGGTCAAAAACTGTTTTTT	CASSPNRGQKLFF
TRBD1	TRBJ2-7	TRBV6-5	-	TGTGCCAGCAGTAGTGGGACAGACTACGAGCAGTACTTC	CASSSGTDYEQYF
-	TRBJ2-3	TRBV7-9	few	TGTGCCAGCAGGGATCAACAGGGAGGGACAGATACGCAGTATTTT	CASRDQQGGTDTQYF
TRBD2	TRBJ2-3	TRBV9	-	TGTGCCAGCAGCTTAAGTGGCGGGGGGTACACAGATACGCAGTATTTT	CASSLSGGGYTDTQYF
-	TRBJ1-2	TRBV6-6	-	TGTGCCAGCAGTTACCACGACAATGCCTATGGCTACACCTTC	CASSYHDNAYGYTF
-	TRBJ1-1	TRBV11-2	-	TGTGCCAGCACCGGGAAATGGAACACTGAAGCTTTCTTT	CASTGKWNTEAFF
-	TRBJ1-2	TRBV29-1	-	TGCAGCGCAGACAGTCGGGCCTATGGCTACACCTTC	CSADSRAYGYTF
-	TRBJ1-1	TRBV11-3	-	TGTGCCAGCACCCGGGACACTGAAGCTTTCTTT	CASTRDTEAFF